Shown below are 4 T cell receptor beta chains from a single sample sequenced in a study of CD8 T cells in ankylosing spondylitis. TCRdb re-derived calls from the 5' RACE reads in MiXCR, one entry per CDR3 protein. Of a few hundred thousand distinct CDR3 sequences listed, approximately 8% are singletons. These receptors' targets are unknown. Whole-study results and caveats: Blood of patients with ankylosing spondylitis appeared to be characterized by a TCR beta motif of eight highly homologous variants.

Sample: blood, either unsorted or a sorted T cell fraction (not recorded which). Source of these receptors: a male donor with ankylosing spondylitis.

This sequence joins TRBV11-1 and TRBJ2-1; the D gene could be TRBD1 or TRBD2 (5 bases each). The CDR3 length is 18 residues. Trimming left V 2 bases short and J 0 bases short, with 17 bases between. The germline V gene encodes CDR1 SGHAT and CDR2 FQDESV (reference sequence). DNA for the CDR3: TGTGCCAGCAGCTTAAGAGGGGAAGGGGCGAGCTCCTACAATGAGCAGTTCTTC. Its protein product is CASSLRGEGASSYNEQFF.

This clonotype showed up just a few times. CDR3 protein: CASKPADWSGYTF. In nucleotides, the CDR3 is TGTGCCTCAAAACCCGCAGACTGGTCTGGCTACACCTTC. This chain links TRBV19 with TRBJ1-2; D gene unclear. CDR3 size: 13 residues. The germline V gene has CDR1 LNHDA and CDR2 SQIVND (reference sequence). The ends were cut back, 11 bases at V and 7 bases at J, with 20 bases in the middle. Drawing the rest from reference TRBV19 and TRBJ1-2, the complete variable domain is DGGITQSPKYLFRKEGQNVTLSCEQNLNHDAMYWYRQDPGQGLRLIYYSQIVNDFQKGDIAEGYSVSREKKESFPLTVTSAQKNPTAFYLCASKPADWSGYTFGSGTRLTVV.

J is TRBJ2-1 and V is TRBV5-1; D ambiguous. Germline-derived CDR1 and CDR2 are SGHRS and YFSETQ. The CDR3 loop spans 14 amino acids. V was shortened by 0 bases and J by 9 bases, with 13 bases between the two germline ends. The CDR3 here is CASSLVLGWGEQFF. In DNA, the CDR3 is TGCGCCAGCAGCTTGGTACTTGGTTGGGGTGAGCAGTTCTTC.

The chain combines TRBV28 with TRBJ2-1; D unresolved. The germline V gene has CDR1 MDHEN and CDR2 SYDVKM. CDR3 length: 16 amino acids. V gave up 3 bases and J gave up 7 bases, with 19 bases separating them. CDR3 sequence (DNA): TGTGCCAGCAGTTTGGCCCCCTCGACTCTTAGGAATGAGCAGTTCTTC. Its protein product is CASSLAPSTLRNEQFF.